One and the same sample provided the 21 T cell receptor beta chains below, sequenced in a study of cytomegalovirus exposure and HLA in healthy donors. TCRdb's table, derived via immunoSEQ multiplex PCR, lists solely in-frame clones and lacks some. The sample has tens of thousands of clones, approximately 96% seen once. Sequencing used PBMCs. These receptors all come from a woman under 30 in good health and CMV-seropositive.

This chain connects TRBV4-1 to TRBJ1-1, with no clear D. Trimming took 2 bases from V and 0 from J, leaving 16 bases between them. Germline loops: CDR1 MGHRA, CDR2 YSYEKL. The CDR3 runs 17 residues. CDR3 nucleotides: TGCGCCAGCAGCCAATTCCCCCCAACACCAATGAACACTGAAGCTTTCTTT. Translated, it gives CASSQFPPTPMNTEAFF.

V usage is TRBV6-5 and J usage is TRBJ2-7; TRBD2 aligns across 9 bases. Germline lookup yields CDR1 MNHEY and CDR2 SVGAGI. The V segment lost 3 bases and the J segment 3 bases; nucleotides outside the gene matches: 6. There are 15 residues in the CDR3. The CDR3 loop reads CASSYGARGGYEQYF. In DNA, the CDR3 is TGTGCCAGCAGTTATGGGGCGCGGGGGGGCTACGAGCAGTACTTC.

This chain links TRBV29-1 with TRBJ2-7; D unclear. V lost 0 bases and J lost 2, with 5 bases in between. CDR1 SQVTM and CDR2 ANQGSEA come from the germline V gene. CDR3 size: 12 residues. CDR3 bases: TGCAGCGTTGAAGAACAGACCTACGAGCAGTACTTC. Translation gives CSVEEQTYEQYF.

The chain links TRBV28 to TRBJ2-2; D is possibly TRBD2 (5 bases). In germline, CDR1 is MDHEN, CDR2 SYDVKM. V dropped 6 bases and J dropped 2 bases, with 13 bases sitting between them. This CDR3 comprises 15 residues. CDR3 residues: CASSSLTSNTGELFF. The DNA for the CDR3 is TGTGCCAGCAGCTCCCTTACTAGTAACACCGGGGAGCTGTTTTTT.

The count of this clone is one. The V call is TRBV27, the J call TRBJ2-7; 10 bases are a match to TRBD2. V shed 2 bases, J shed 3 bases, and the junction held 4 bases outside the gene matches. Germline assignment: CDR1 MNHEY and CDR2 SMNVEV (reference sequence). CDR3 length: 15 amino acids. The CDR3 loop is CASSLASGSGYEQYF. CDR3 DNA: TGTGCCAGCAGTTTAGCTAGCGGGAGCGGCTACGAGCAGTACTTC.

The gene calls are TRBV28 and TRBJ1-4; 9 bases agree with TRBD1. The CDR3 totals 18 residues. The V gene end was trimmed by 3 bases and the J gene end by 6 bases; junction bases not matched to a gene: 14. The germline V gene has CDR1 MDHEN and CDR2 SYDVKM. DNA for the CDR3: TGTGCCAGCAGTTTGTATCCCGACAGGGGGGAAATTTATGAAAAACTGTTTTTT. This translates into CASSLYPDRGEIYEKLFF.

The rearrangement joins TRBV27 to TRBJ2-5; D perhaps matches TRBD2 (6 bases). The CDR3 has 15 residues. The germline V and J ends were trimmed by 7 bases and 2 bases, with 17 bases remaining between them. Germline CDR1 reads MNHEY; CDR2 reads SMNVEV (reference sequence). The CDR3: CASMLTSLSQETQYF. In DNA, the CDR3 is TGTGCCAGCATGCTGACTAGTTTGTCGCAAGAGACCCAGTACTTC.

V usage is TRBV18 and J usage is TRBJ2-2, with 9 bases that match TRBD2. Germline V CDR1 and CDR2: KGHSH, LQKENI. The CDR3 extends over 19 amino acids. V shed 3 bases, J shed 4 bases, and the junction held 15 bases outside the gene matches. CDR3 amino acids: CASSPFRVAGEGITGELFF. The DNA of the CDR3 is TGTGCCAGCTCACCTTTCAGGGTAGCGGGAGAAGGGATCACCGGGGAGCTGTTTTTT.

This chain connects TRBV19 to TRBJ1-5; tentatively, D is TRBD1 (6 bases). From germline, CDR1 is LNHDA and CDR2 SQIVND (reference sequence). The length of the CDR3 is 16 residues. Trimming took 5 bases from V and 2 from J, leaving 16 bases between them. The CDR3 is CASSLRGGRGNQPQHF. CDR3 DNA: TGTGCCAGTAGTCTCAGAGGGGGTAGGGGCAATCAGCCCCAGCATTTT.

The chain is built from TRBV18 and TRBJ2-1; 8 positions match TRBD2. This CDR3 spans 17 amino acids. The germline gives CDR1 KGHSH, CDR2 LQKENI. Losses at the gene ends were 3 bases for V and 7 bases for J; bases not matched to a gene: 14. CDR3 sequence (DNA): TGTGCCAGCTCACCCAGAGGGAGCGGGAGCACATCTAATGAGCAGTTCTTC. It is translated as CASSPRGSGSTSNEQFF. Full variable domain (rest looked up from reference TRBV18 and TRBJ2-1): NAGVMQNPRHLVRRRGQEARLRCSPMKGHSHVYWYRQLPEEGLKFMVYLQKENIIDESGMPKERFSAEFPKEGPSILRIQQVVRGDSAAYFCASSPRGSGSTSNEQFFGPGTRLTVL.

The genes are TRBV10-2 and TRBJ1-6; no firm D call. The germline V and J ends were trimmed by 3 bases and 6 bases, with 9 bases remaining between them. Germline assignment: CDR1 WSHSY and CDR2 SAAADI. The CDR3 length is 14 residues. CDR3: CASSDGGGNSPLHF. For the CDR3, the DNA is TGCGCCAGCAGTGACGGAGGAGGTAATTCACCCCTCCACTTT.

The chain has TRBV2 and TRBJ1-2; D is unresolved. Germline V gene lookup returns CDR1 SNHLY and CDR2 FYNNEI. Trimming removed 4 bases at V and 8 bases at J, with 11 bases between. The CDR3 loop spans 12 amino acids. The CDR3 coding sequence is TGTGCCAGCAGTGGCAACAGTCTGGGCTACACCTTC. Translation gives CASSGNSLGYTF. The full variable domain, rest sourced from reference TRBV2 and TRBJ1-2, is EPEVTQTPSHQVTQMGQEVILRCVPISNHLYFYWYRQILGQKVEFLVSFYNNEISEKSEIFDDQFSVERPDGSNFTLKIRSTKLEDSAMYFCASSGNSLGYTFGSGTRLTVV.

V is TRBV28 and J is TRBJ2-1, with D possibly TRBD2 on 6 matching bases. This CDR3 comprises 15 residues. Per the germline V gene, CDR1 is MDHEN and CDR2 is SYDVKM. Trimming took 3 bases from V and 4 from J, leaving 13 bases between them. CDR3 in amino acids: CASSFLLGGYNEQFF. The CDR3 coding sequence is TGTGCCAGCAGTTTTTTACTCGGGGGTTACAATGAGCAGTTCTTC.

This rearrangement joins TRBV7-9 to TRBJ2-1, with D hard to call. The CDR3 extends over 14 amino acids. Trimming left V 10 bases short and J 0 bases short, with 13 bases between. CDR1 and CDR2 from the germline V gene are SEHNR and FQNEAQ (reference sequence). The chain's CDR3 is CAIQISSSYNEQFF. DNA for the CDR3: TGTGCCATCCAAATCTCGAGCTCCTACAATGAGCAGTTCTTC. Filled out from reference TRBV7-9 and TRBJ2-1, the complete variable domain reads DTGVSQNPRHKITKRGQNVTFRCDPISEHNRLYWYRQTLGQGPEFLTYFQNEAQLEKSRLLSDRFSAERPKGSFSTLEIQRTEQGDSAMYLCAIQISSSYNEQFFGPGTRLTVL.

CDR3 bases: TGTGCCAGTAGTCACCCGGTTGGGGGGACCACCGGGGAGCTGTTTTTT. It is translated as CASSHPVGGTTGELFF. The V call is TRBV19, the J call TRBJ2-2, with D maybe TRBD2 (6 bases). Germline V gives CDR1 LNHDA, CDR2 SQIVND (reference sequence). The CDR3 contains 16 residues. Trimming took off 5 bases at V and 4 bases at J, with 17 bases between the two ends.

The chain uses TRBV27 and TRBJ2-5; 8 nucleotides align to TRBD1. This CDR3 is built from 15 residues. Losses at the gene ends were 3 bases for V and 2 bases for J; bases not matched to a gene: 5. Germline values: CDR1 MNHEY, CDR2 SMNVEV (reference sequence). Written as DNA, the CDR3 is TGTGCCAGCAGTTTTTGGACAGGGCTACAAGAGACCCAGTACTTC. Translated, it gives CASSFWTGLQETQYF.

The CDR3 here is CASSQPTGTSGGISSTDTQYF. CDR3 in DNA: TGCGCCAGCAGTCAGCCCACCGGGACTAGCGGGGGAATCTCTAGCACAGATACGCAGTATTTT. The genes are TRBV23-1 and TRBJ2-3; 14 bases agree with TRBD2. TRBV23-1 is an ORF; its function is uncertain. Trimming removed 3 bases from V and 0 bases from J; junction bases left unmatched: 14. There are 21 residues in the CDR3.

The chain links TRBV2 to TRBJ1-1; 10 bases map to TRBD1. The ends lost 2 bases at V and 5 bases at J; junction bases unmatched: 5. Germline values: CDR1 SNHLY, CDR2 FYNNEI. The CDR3 loop spans 15 amino acids. The CDR3 DNA reads as TGTGCCAGCAGTGAACGACAGGGGGCGGAAACTGAAGCTTTCTTT. Amino acids: CASSERQGAETEAFF.

This clone was recorded a few times. V and J are TRBV27 and TRBJ2-3, with TRBD2 matching over 13 bases. J gave up 2 bases and V 6 bases, and 5 bases lay outside the gene matches. The CDR3 sequence is 16 residues long. In germline, CDR1 is MNHEY, CDR2 SMNVEV (reference sequence). The CDR3, as DNA: TGTGCCAGCAGGGGGGGACTAGCGGGACTCACAGATACGCAGTATTTT. Residues: CASRGGLAGLTDTQYF.

The chain couples TRBV27 to TRBJ1-1; D is perhaps TRBD1 (6 bases). V was cut by 2 bases and J by 1 base, with 11 bases left in between. The CDR3 loop spans 15 amino acids. From germline, CDR1 is MNHEY and CDR2 SMNVEV (reference sequence). The CDR3 nucleotides read TGTGCCAGCAGTTTAACAGGGTCGGGGAACACTGAAGCTTTCTTT. Its protein product is CASSLTGSGNTEAFF.

This chain links TRBV30 with TRBJ1-3, with TRBD1 as a possible D gene (6 bases). Trimming left V 1 base short and J 2 bases short, with 6 bases between. Germline V CDR1 and CDR2: GTSNPN, SVGIG (reference sequence). The CDR3 covers 13 residues. The CDR3 here is CAWSGDTGNTIYF. Written as DNA, the CDR3 is TGTGCCTGGAGTGGGGACACTGGAAACACCATATATTTT.